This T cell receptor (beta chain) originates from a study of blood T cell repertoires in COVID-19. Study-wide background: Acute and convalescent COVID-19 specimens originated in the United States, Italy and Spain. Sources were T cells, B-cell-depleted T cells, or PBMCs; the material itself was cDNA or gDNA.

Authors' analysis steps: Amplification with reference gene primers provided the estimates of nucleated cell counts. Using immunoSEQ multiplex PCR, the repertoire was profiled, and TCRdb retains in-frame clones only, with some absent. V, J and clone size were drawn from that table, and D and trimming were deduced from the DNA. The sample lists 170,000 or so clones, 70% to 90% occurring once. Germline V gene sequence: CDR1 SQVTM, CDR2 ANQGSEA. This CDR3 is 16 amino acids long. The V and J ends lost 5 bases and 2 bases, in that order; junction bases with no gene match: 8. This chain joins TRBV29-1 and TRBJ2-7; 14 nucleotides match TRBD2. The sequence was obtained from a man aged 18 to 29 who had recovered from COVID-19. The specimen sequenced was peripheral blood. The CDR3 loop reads CSVLGLAGAVPYEQYF. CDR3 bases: TGCAGCGTTCTGGGACTAGCGGGAGCGGTGCCCTACGAGCAGTACTTC.